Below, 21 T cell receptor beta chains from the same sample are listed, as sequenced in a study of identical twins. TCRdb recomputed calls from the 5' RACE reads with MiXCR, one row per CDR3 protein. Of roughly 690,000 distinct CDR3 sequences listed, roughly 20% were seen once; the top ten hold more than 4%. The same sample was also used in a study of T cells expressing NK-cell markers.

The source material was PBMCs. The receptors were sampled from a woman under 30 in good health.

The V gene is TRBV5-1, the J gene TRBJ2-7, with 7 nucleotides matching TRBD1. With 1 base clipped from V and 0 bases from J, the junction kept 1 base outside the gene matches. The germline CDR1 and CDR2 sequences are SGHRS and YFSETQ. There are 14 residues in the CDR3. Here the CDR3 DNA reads TGCGCCAGCAGCTTGACAGGGGACTCCTACGAGCAGTACTTC. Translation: CASSLTGDSYEQYF.

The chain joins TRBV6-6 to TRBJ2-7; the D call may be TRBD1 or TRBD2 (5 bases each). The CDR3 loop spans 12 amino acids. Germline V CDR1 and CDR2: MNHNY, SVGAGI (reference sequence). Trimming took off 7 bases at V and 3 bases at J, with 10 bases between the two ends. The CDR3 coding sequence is TGTGCCAGCAACGGGGCAGGCTACGAGCAGTACTTC. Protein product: CASNGAGYEQYF.

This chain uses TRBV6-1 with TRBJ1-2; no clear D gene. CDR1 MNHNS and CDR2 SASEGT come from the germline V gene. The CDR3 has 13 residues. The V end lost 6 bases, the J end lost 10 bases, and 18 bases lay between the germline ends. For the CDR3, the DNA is TGTGCCAGCAGCCTCGACGGCGCTTTAGTCTACACCTTC. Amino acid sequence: CASSLDGALVYTF.

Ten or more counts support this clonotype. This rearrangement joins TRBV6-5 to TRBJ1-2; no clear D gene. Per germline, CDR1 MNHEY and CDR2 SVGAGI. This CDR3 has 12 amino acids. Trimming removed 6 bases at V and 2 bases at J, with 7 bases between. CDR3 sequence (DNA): TGTGCCAGCAGAGCCACCAACTATGGCTACACCTTC. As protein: CASRATNYGYTF.

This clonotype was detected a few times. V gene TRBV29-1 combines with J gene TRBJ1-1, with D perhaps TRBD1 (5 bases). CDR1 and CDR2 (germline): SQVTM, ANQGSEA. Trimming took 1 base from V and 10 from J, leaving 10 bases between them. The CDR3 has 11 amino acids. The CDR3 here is CSVEGGRGAFF. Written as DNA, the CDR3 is TGCAGCGTTGAAGGGGGGAGGGGAGCTTTCTTT.

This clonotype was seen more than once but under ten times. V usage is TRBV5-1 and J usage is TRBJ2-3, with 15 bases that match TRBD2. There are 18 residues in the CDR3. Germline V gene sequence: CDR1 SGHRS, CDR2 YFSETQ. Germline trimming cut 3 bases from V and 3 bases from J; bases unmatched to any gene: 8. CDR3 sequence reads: CASSSGTSGRLRTDTQYF. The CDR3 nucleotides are TGCGCCAGCAGCTCCGGGACTAGCGGGAGGCTCCGGACAGATACGCAGTATTTT.

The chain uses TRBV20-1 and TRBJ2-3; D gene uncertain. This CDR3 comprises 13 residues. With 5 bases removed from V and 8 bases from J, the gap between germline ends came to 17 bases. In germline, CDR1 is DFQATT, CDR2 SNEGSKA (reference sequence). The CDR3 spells CSARSPGGTTQYF. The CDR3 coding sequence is TGCAGTGCTCGGTCCCCAGGTGGAACTACGCAGTATTTT.

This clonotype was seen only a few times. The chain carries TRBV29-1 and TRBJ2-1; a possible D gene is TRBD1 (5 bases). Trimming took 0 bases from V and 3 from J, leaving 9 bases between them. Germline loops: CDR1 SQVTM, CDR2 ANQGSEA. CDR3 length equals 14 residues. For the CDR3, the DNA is TGCAGCGTTGAAGAAGGCAGGGACTACAATGAGCAGTTCTTC. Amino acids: CSVEEGRDYNEQFF.

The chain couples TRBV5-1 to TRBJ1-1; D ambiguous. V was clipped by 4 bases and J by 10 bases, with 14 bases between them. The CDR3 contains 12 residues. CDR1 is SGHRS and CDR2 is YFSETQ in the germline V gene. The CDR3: CASSREGVGAFF. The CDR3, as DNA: TGCGCCAGCAGCCGCGAGGGAGTTGGAGCTTTCTTT. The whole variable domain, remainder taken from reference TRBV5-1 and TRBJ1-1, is KAGVTQTPRYLIKTRGQQVTLSCSPISGHRSVSWYQQTPGQGLQFLFEYFSETQRNKGNFPGRFSGRQFSNSRSEMNVSTLELGDSALYLCASSREGVGAFFGQGTRLTVV.

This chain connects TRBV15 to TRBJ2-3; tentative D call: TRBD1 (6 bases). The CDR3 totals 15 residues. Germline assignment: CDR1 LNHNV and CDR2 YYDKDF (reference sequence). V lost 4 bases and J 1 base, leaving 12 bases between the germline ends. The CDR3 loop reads CATSKDEGGTDTQYF. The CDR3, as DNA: TGTGCCACCAGCAAGGACGAGGGGGGCACAGATACGCAGTATTTT.

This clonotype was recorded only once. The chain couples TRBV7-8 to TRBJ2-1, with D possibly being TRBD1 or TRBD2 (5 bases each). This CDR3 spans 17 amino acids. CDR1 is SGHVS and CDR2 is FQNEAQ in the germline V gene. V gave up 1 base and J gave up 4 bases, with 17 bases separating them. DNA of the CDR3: TGTGCCAGCAGCTTAGAAGGTCTCGGGGCTGCTTACAATGAGCAGTTCTTC. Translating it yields CASSLEGLGAAYNEQFF.

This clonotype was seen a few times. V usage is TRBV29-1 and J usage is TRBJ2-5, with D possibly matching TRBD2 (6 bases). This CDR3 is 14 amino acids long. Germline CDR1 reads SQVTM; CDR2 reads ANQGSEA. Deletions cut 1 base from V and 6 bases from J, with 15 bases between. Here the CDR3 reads CSVEVGGKFKTQYF. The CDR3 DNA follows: TGCAGCGTTGAAGTTGGGGGGAAGTTTAAGACCCAGTACTTC.

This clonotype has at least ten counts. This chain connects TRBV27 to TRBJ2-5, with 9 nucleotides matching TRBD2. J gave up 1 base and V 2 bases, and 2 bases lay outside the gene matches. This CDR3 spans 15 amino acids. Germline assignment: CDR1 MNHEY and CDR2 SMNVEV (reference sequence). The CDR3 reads CASSLSGGPQETQYF. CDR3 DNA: TGTGCCAGCAGTTTAAGCGGGGGGCCCCAAGAGACCCAGTACTTC.

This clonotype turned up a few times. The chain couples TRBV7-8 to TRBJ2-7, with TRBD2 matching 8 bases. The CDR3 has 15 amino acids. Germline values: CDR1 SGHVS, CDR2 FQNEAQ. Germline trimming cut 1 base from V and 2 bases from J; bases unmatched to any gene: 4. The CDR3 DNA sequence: TGTGCCAGCAGCTTAGGGGGGACTAGAGCCTACGAGCAGTACTTC. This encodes CASSLGGTRAYEQYF.

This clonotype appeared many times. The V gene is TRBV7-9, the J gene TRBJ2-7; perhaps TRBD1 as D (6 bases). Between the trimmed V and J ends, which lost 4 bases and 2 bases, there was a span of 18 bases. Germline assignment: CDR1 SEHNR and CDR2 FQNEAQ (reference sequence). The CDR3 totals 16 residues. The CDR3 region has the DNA TGTGCCAGCAGCTCGACCGGGACACCTCTGCCCTACGAGCAGTACTTC. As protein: CASSSTGTPLPYEQYF.

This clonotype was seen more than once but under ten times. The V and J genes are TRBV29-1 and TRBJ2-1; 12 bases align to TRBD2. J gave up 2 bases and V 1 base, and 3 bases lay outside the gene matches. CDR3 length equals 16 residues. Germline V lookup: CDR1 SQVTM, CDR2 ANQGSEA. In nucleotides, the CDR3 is TGCAGCGTTGAAGGACTAGCGGGAGTTACCTACAATGAGCAGTTCTTC. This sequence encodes CSVEGLAGVTYNEQFF.

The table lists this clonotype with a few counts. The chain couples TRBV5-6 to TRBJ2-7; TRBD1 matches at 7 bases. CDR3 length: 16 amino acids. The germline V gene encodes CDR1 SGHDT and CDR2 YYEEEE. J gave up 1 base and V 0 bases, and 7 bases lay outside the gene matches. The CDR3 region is CASSLAPDRSSYEQYF. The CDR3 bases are TGTGCCAGCAGCTTGGCCCCGGACAGGTCATCCTACGAGCAGTACTTC.

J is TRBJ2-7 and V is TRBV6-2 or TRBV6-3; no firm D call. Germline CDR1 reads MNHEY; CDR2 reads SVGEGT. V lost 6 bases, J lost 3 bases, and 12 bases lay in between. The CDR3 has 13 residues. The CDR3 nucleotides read TGTGCCAGCAGAGGACGCACGTACTACGAGCAGTACTTC. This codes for CASRGRTYYEQYF.

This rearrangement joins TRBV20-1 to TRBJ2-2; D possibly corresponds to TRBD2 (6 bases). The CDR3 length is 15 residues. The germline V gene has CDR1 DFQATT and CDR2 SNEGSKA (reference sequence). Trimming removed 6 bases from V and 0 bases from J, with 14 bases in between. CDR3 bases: TGCAGTGCCTACGGGAGCCGGTCGAACACCGGGGAGCTGTTTTTT. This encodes CSAYGSRSNTGELFF.

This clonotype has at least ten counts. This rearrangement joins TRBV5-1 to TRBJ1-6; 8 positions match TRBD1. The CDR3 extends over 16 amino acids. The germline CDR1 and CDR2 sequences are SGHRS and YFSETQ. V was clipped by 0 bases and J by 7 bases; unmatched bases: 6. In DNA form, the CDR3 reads TGCGCCAGCAGCTTGGCTGGAACAGGGGGAAATTCACCCCTCCACTTT. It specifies CASSLAGTGGNSPLHF.

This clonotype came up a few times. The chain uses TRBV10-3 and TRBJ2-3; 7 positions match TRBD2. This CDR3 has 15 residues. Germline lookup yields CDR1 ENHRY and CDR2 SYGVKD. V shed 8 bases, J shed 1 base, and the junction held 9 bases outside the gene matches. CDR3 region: CAIADSAGRTDTQYF. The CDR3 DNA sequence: TGTGCCATCGCAGATTCAGCGGGACGCACAGATACGCAGTATTTT.